This T cell receptor (beta chain) was captured by sequencing in a study of blood T cell repertoires in COVID-19. Study information: COVID-19 samples from acute and convalescent phases originated in the United States, Italy and Spain. In each case, the material was cDNA or gDNA derived from T cells, B-cell-depleted T cells, or PBMCs.

Germline CDR1 and CDR2: MNHEY and SMNVEV (reference sequence). The CDR3 is 14 amino acids. The germline V and J ends were trimmed by 5 bases and 3 bases, with 13 bases remaining between them. This clone is a singleton in its sample. Methods used by the authors: Counts of nucleated cells, estimated from reference gene primer amplification, were obtained. The repertoire was sequenced with immunoSEQ multiplex PCR; TCRdb's copy has only in-frame clones and lacks some. V and J calls and clone size are those listed in that table; D and trimming were worked out from the DNA. The sample lists roughly 300,000 clones; approximately 92% were seen once.

The chain joins TRBV27 to TRBJ1-2; D is unclear. This TCR derives from a woman aged 25 to 39 with COVID-19, enrolled during active disease. Sequenced sample: peripheral blood. The DNA for the CDR3 is TGTGCCAGCAGTCCTCGGAGGATCGACTATGGCTACACCTTC. This encodes CASSPRRIDYGYTF.